The rows below give T cell receptor beta chains drawn from one sample of a study of shared clonotypes between healthy human individuals. This table comes from immunoSEQ multiplex PCR, and its TCRdb copy is limited to in-frame clones, with some not included. The data hold some 1,100,000 clones, with 75% to 80% observed a single time. The source material was memory CD4+ T cells from PBMCs. These receptors originate from a man younger than 35 in good health. Some clones in this sample may be carry-over from other donors' samples. CDR3s leave out the opening cysteine and the closing phenylalanine or tryptophan.

J: TRBJ2-3
V: TRBV28
CDR3: ASTSTTMVDTQY

J: TRBJ2-5
V: TRBV7-8
CDR3: ASSQSTSGGGWETQY

J: TRBJ2-5
V: TRBV28
CDR3: ASSLAAGVGTQY

J: TRBJ2-3
V: TRBV30
CDR3: AWSVGSGRRDTQY

J: TRBJ2-1
V: TRBV28
CDR3: ASRSLLGTYNEQF

J: TRBJ2-1
V: TRBV6-6
CDR3: ASSFSGSSYNEQF

J: TRBJ2-3
V: TRBV5-1
CDR3: ASSLVGDPGVGDTQY

J: TRBJ1-3
V: TRBV4-2
CDR3: ASSLEALGQGGSGNTIY

J: TRBJ2-5
V: TRBV6-6
CDR3: ASSYDRLQETQY

J: TRBJ2-1
V: TRBV29-1
CDR3: SVDRESSYNEQF

J: TRBJ2-5
V: TRBV6-6
CDR3: ASSSQDSGETQY

J: TRBJ2-7
V: TRBV28
CDR3: ASSPFGGSYRREQY

J: TRBJ2-7
V: TRBV28
CDR3: ASSLWARGRYEQY

J: TRBJ1-5
V: TRBV10-3
CDR3: AISELGTANQPQH

J: TRBJ2-1
V: TRBV5-4
CDR3: ASTPLGGSYNEQF

J: TRBJ2-5
V: TRBV7-7
CDR3: ASSLPGQGEETQY

J: TRBJ2-1
V: TRBV2
CDR3: ASRTTSGAYNEQF

J: TRBJ2-6
V: TRBV11-3
CDR3: ASSPGQGVTSGANVLT

J: TRBJ1-4
V: TRBV2
CDR3: ASSAGTGVNEKLF

J: TRBJ2-1
V: TRBV30
CDR3: AWNSDRTLSSYNEQF

J: TRBJ2-7
V: TRBV6-6
CDR3: ASSSAPGPYYEQY

J: TRBJ2-3
V: TRBV28
CDR3: ASSRPGRDTQY

J: TRBJ1-2
V: TRBV10-3
CDR3: AISEAGYYGYT

J: TRBJ2-7
V: TRBV7-8
CDR3: ASSLVPGGAGVEQY

J: TRBJ2-4
V: TRBV11-2
CDR3: ASNTIAKNIQY

J: TRBJ2-3
V: TRBV7-2
CDR3: ASSLALVGTDTQY

J: TRBJ2-4
V: TRBV9
CDR3: ASSVAGGASNIQY

J: TRBJ2-7
V: TRBV6-1
CDR3: ASSVRTEGSYEQY

J: TRBJ1-5
V: TRBV29-1
CDR3: SVESGIGQPQH

J: TRBJ1-2
V: TRBV7-3
CDR3: ASSSTGTGAGGYT

J: TRBJ2-1
V: TRBV11-2
CDR3: ASSLAGRYNEQF

J: TRBJ1-2
V: TRBV11-2
CDR3: ASSLQGPGYT

J: TRBJ2-1
V: TRBV5-1
CDR3: ASSSTGDGSNEQF

J: TRBJ2-7
V: TRBV4-1
CDR3: ASSHYPSGSSYEQY

J: TRBJ1-3
V: TRBV7-6
CDR3: ASSLTPGEGNTIY

J: TRBJ2-7
V: TRBV5-6
CDR3: ASSLEEAGASEQY

J: NA
V: TRBV7-8
CDR3: ASSLAQDRGRFNEQY

J: TRBJ2-2
V: TRBV5-4
CDR3: ASSLGQGATGELF

J: TRBJ2-1
V: TRBV6-6
CDR3: ASTSSGYNEQF

J: TRBJ2-2
V: TRBV5-1
CDR3: ASSLIGLIGELF

J: TRBJ2-1
V: TRBV6-1
CDR3: ATTGFSSYNEQF

J: TRBJ1-2
V: TRBV7-2
CDR3: ASSLEGGVGYT

J: TRBJ1-2
V: TRBV10-3
CDR3: AISEDTGDGYT

J: TRBJ2-2
V: TRBV7-9
CDR3: ASSSSRTGNTGELF

J: TRBJ2-7
V: TRBV18
CDR3: ASSLGQPYEQY